Following are 5 T cell receptor beta chains from one sample sequenced in a study of T-cell memory formation after mild COVID-19. TCRdb reanalysed the 5' RACE reads using MiXCR and keeps one entry per CDR3 protein. The repertoire holds about 320,000 distinct CDR3 sequences, with roughly an eighth as singletons. The specimen was PBMCs or a T cell subset sorted from them (not recorded which). These TCRs come from a man aged 18 to 29 who had mild COVID-19 (a few samples of this study predate the infection). Cell type and time point are not known.

The chain combines TRBV29-1 with TRBJ2-5, with no clear D. Germline CDR1 is SQVTM and CDR2 is ANQGSEA. This CDR3 is 12 amino acids long. The germline V and J ends were trimmed by 2 bases and 2 bases, with 6 bases remaining between them. The CDR3 sequence: CSVEPGQETQYF. The CDR3 bases are TGCAGCGTTGAACCAGGTCAAGAGACCCAGTACTTC.

This clonotype appeared a few times. The chain couples TRBV7-2 to TRBJ2-5, with 13 bases fitting TRBD2. The junction had 9 bases not matched to a gene; V was cut back by 5 bases and J by 6 bases. The CDR3 has 16 residues. Germline V gives CDR1 SGHTA, CDR2 FQGNSA. CDR3 sequence (DNA): TGTGCCAGCAGCCGGACTACTAGCGGGGGGGCACAGACCCAGTACTTC. It codes for CASSRTTSGGAQTQYF.

The chain carries TRBV20-1 and TRBJ1-3, with a possible D match to TRBD1 (5 bases). The CDR3 sequence is 15 residues long. CDR1 DFQATT and CDR2 SNEGSKA come from the germline V gene (reference sequence). DNA of the CDR3: TGCAGGGGAAGCGGGACGGGTCAATCTGGAAACACCATATATTTT. Translating gives CRGSGTGQSGNTIYF.

The J gene is TRBJ2-5, the V gene TRBV12-3 or TRBV12-4, with 8 positions matching TRBD1. J was trimmed by 5 bases and V by 5 bases; bases with no gene match: 7. This CDR3 contains 14 residues. CDR3 DNA sequence: TGTGCCAGCAGTCCGACAGGGGTAGGGGAGACCCAGTACTTC. Translating it yields CASSPTGVGETQYF.

This clonotype was detected a few times. The chain combines TRBV27 with TRBJ2-3, with TRBD2 matching over 9 bases. With 5 bases clipped from V and 1 base from J, the junction kept 10 bases outside the gene matches. The CDR3 is 17 residues long. Germline loops: CDR1 MNHEY, CDR2 SMNVEV (reference sequence). CDR3 nucleotides: TGTGCCAGCAGTCCCGGGACTAGCCCCCGGCGCACAGATACGCAGTATTTT. Encoded protein: CASSPGTSPRRTDTQYF.